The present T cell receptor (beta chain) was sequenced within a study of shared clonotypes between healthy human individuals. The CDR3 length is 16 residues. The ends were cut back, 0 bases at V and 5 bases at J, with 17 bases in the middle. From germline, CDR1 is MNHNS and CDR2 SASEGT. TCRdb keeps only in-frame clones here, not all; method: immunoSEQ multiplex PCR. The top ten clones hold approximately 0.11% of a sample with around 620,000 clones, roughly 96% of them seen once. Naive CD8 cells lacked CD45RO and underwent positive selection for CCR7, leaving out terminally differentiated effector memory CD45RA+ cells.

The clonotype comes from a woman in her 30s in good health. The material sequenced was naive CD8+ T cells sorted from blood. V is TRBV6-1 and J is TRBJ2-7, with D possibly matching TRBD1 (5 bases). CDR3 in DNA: TGTGCCAGCAGTGAAGCTCTGGAAGGGGTTAATAACGAGCAGTACTTC. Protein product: CASSEALEGVNNEQYF.